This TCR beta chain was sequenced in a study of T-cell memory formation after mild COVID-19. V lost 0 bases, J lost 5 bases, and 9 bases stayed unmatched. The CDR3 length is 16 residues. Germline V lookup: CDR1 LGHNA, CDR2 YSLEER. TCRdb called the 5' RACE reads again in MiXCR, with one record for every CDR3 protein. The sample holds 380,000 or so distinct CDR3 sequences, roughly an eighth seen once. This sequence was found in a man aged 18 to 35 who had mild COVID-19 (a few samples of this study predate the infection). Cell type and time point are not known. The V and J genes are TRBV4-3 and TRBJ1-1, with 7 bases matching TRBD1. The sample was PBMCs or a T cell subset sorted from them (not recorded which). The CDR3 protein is CASSQDLRQGGTEAFF. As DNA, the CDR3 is TGCGCCAGCAGCCAAGATTTGAGACAGGGAGGAACTGAAGCTTTCTTT.